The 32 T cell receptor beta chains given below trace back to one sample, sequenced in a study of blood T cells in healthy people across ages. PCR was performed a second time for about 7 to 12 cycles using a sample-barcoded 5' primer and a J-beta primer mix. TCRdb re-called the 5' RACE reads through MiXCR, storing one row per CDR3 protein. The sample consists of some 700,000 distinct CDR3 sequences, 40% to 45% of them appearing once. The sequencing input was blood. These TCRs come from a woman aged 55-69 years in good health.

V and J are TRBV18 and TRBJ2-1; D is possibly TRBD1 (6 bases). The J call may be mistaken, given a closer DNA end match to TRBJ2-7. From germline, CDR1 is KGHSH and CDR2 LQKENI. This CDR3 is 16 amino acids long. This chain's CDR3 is CASSPKAQGIYNEQYF. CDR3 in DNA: TGTGCCAGCTCACCAAAAGCGCAGGGGATTTACAATGAGCAGTACTTC.

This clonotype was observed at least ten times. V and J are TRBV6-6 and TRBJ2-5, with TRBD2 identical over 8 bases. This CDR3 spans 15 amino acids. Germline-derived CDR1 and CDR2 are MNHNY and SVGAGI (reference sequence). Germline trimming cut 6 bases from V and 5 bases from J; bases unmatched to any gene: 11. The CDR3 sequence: CASRSGTSLGETQYF. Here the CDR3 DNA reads TGTGCCAGCAGATCCGGGACTAGTCTAGGGGAGACCCAGTACTTC.

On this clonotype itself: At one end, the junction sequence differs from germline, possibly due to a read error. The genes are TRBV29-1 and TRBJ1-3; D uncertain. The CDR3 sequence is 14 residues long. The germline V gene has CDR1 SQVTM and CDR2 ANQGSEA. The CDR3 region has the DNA TGCAGCGTTGATCCCCAGACCTCTGGAGACACCATATATTTT. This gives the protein CSVDPQTSGDTIYF.

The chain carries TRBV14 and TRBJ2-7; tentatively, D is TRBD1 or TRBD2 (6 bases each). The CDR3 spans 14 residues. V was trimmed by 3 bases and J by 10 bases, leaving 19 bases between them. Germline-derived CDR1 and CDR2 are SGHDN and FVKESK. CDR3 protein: CASSHLGGTEIQYF. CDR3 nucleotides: TGTGCCAGCAGCCACCTGGGGGGCACCGAGATTCAGTACTTC.

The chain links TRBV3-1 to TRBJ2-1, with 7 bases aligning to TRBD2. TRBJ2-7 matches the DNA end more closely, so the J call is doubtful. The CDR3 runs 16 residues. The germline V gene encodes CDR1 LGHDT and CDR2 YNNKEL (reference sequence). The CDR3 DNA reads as TGTGCCAGCACCAAGACTAGCTCTGGGATATACAATGAGCAGTACTTC. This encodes CASTKTSSGIYNEQYF.

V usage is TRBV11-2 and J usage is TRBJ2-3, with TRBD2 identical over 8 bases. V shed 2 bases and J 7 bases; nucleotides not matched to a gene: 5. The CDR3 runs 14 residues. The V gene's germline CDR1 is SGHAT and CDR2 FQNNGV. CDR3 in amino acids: CASSLMSGRNTQYF. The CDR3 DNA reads TGTGCCAGCAGCTTAATGAGCGGGAGAAATACGCAGTATTTT. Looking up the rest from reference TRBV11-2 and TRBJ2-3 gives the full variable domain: EAGVAQSPRYKIIEKRQSVAFWCNPISGHATLYWYQQILGQGPKLLIQFQNNGVVDDSQLPKDRFSAERLKGVDSTLKIQPAKLEDSAVYLCASSLMSGRNTQYFGPGTRLTVL.

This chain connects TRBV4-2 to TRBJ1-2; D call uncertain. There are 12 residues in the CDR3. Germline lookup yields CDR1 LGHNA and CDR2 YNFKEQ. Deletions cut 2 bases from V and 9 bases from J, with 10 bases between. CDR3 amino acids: CASSQKPTSYTF. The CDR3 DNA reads TGTGCCAGCAGCCAAAAACCAACAAGCTACACCTTC.

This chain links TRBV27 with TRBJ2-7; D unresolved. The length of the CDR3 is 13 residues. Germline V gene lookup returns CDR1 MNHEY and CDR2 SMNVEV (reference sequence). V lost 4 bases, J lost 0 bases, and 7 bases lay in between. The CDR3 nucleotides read TGTGCCAGCAGTTGTTCTCCCTCCTACGAGCAGTACTTC. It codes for CASSCSPSYEQYF.

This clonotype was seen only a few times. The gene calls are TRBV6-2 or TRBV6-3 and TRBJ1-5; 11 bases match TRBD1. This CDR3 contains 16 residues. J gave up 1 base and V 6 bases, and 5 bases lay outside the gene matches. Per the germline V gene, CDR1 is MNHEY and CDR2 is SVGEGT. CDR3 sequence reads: CASSTDRGPSNQPQHF. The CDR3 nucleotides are TGTGCCAGCAGCACGGACAGGGGGCCAAGCAATCAGCCCCAGCATTTT.

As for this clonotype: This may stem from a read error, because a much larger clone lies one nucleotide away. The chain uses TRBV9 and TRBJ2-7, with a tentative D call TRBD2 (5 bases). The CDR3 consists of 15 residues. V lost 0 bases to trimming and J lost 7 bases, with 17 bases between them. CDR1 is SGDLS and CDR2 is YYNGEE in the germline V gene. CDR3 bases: TGTGCCAGCAGCGTAGGTCAGGACGGGAACAAGGAGCAGTACTTC. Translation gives CASSVGQDGNKEQYF. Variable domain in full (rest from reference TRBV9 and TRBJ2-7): DSGVTQTPKHLITATGQRVTLRCSPRSGDLSVYWYQQSLDQGLQFLIQYYNGEERAKGNILERFSAQQFPDLHSELNLSSLELGDSALYFCASSVGQDGNKEQYFGPGTRLTVT.

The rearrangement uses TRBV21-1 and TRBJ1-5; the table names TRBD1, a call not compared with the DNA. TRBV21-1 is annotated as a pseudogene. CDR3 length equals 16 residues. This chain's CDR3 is CASSNRGRGGNQPQHF. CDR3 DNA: TGTGCCAGCAGCAACAGGGGGCGGGGCGGCAATCAGCCCCAGCATTTT.

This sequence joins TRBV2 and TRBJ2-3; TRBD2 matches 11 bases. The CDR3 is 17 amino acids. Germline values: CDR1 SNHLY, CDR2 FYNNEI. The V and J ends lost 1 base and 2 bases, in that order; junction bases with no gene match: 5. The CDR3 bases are TGTGCCAGCAGTGAAGAGGCTAGCGGGGGGAACACAGATACGCAGTATTTT. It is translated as CASSEEASGGNTDTQYF.

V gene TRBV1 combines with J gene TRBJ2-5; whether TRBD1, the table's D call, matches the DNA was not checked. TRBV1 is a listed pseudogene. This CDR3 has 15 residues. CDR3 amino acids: CTSSQAGGYQETQYF. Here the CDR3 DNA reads TGCACCAGCAGCCAGGCGGGGGGGTACCAAGAGACCCAGTACTTC.

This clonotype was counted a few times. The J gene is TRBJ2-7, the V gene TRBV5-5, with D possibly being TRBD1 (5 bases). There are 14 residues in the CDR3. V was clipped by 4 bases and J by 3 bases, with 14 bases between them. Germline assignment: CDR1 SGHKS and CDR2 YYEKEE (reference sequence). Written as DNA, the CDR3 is TGTGCCAGCAGCCCTCAATCGGACAACTACGAGCAGTACTTC. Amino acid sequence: CASSPQSDNYEQYF.

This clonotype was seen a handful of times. CDR3 in amino acids: CSVGLAGGGFGETQYF. CDR3 bases: TGCAGCGTTGGCCTAGCGGGAGGGGGGTTTGGAGAGACCCAGTACTTC. This chain connects TRBV29-1 to TRBJ2-5; 12 nucleotides align to TRBD2. CDR1 is SQVTM, CDR2 ANQGSEA, per germline. This CDR3 has 16 amino acids. The V segment lost 4 bases and the J segment 4 bases; nucleotides outside the gene matches: 10.

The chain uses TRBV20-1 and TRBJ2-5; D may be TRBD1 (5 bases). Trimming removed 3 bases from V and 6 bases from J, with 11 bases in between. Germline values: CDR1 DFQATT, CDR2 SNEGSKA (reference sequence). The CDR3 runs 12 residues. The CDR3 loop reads CSARGPPKTQYF. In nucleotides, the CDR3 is TGCAGTGCTAGGGGGCCCCCCAAGACCCAGTACTTC.

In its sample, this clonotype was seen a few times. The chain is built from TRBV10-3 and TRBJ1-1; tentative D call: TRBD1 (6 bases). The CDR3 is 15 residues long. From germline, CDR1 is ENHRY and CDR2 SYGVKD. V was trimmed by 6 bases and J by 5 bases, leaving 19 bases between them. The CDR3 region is CAISTGTTTGTEAFF. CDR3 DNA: TGTGCCATCAGCACCGGGACAACAACGGGGACTGAAGCTTTCTTT.

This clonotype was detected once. The CDR3 DNA is TGTGCCAGCAGCCAAGTCCGGGTTACTGAAGCTTTCTTT. Its protein product is CASSQVRVTEAFF. The V and J genes are TRBV14 and TRBJ1-1; no clear D gene. V was cut by 1 base and J by 5 bases, with 8 bases left in between. This CDR3 region has 13 residues. CDR1 and CDR2 from the germline V gene are SGHDN and FVKESK.

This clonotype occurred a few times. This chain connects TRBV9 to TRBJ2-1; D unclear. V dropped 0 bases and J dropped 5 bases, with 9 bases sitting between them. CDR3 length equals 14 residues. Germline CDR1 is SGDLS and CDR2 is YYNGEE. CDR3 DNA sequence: TGTGCCAGCAGCGTAGTAAGCAGCCACAATGAGCAGTTCTTC. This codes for CASSVVSSHNEQFF.

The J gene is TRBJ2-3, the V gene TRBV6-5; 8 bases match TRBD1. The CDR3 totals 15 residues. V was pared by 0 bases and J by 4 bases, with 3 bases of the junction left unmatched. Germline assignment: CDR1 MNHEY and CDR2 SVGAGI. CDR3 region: CASSYSWTGPDTQYF. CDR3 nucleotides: TGTGCCAGCAGTTACTCGTGGACAGGGCCAGATACGCAGTATTTT.

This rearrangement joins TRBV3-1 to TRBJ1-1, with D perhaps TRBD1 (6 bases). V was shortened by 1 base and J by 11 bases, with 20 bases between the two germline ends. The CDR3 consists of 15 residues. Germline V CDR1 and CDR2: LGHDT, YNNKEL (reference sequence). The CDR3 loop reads CASSQVGGRLGDAFF. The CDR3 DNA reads TGTGCCAGCAGCCAAGTAGGGGGGCGGTTAGGAGATGCTTTCTTT.

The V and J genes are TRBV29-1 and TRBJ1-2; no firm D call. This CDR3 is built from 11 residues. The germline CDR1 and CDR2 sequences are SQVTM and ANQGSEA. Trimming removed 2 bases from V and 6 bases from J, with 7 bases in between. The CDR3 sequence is CSVELPNGYTF. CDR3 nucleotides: TGCAGCGTTGAACTCCCAAATGGCTACACCTTC.

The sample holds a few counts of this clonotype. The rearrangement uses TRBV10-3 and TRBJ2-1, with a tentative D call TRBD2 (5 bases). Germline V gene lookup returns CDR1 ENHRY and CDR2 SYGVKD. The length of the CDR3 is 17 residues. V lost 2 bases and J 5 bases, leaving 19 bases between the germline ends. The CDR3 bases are TGTGCCATCAGTGAGCCGGAAGGGAGCCCCAAAAACAATGAGCAGTTCTTC. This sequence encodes CAISEPEGSPKNNEQFF.

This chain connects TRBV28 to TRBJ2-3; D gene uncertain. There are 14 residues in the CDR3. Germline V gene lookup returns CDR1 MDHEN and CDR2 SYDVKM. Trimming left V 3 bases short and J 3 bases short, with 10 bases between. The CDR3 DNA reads TGTGCCAGCAGTTTTATGGCAGCGACAGATACGCAGTATTTT. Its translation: CASSFMAATDTQYF.

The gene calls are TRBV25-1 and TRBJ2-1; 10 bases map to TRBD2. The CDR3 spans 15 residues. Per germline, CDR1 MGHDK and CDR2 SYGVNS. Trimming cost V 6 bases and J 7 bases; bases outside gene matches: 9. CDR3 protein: CASREPSGSGNEQFF. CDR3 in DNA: TGTGCCAGCAGGGAACCTAGCGGGAGCGGAAATGAGCAGTTCTTC.

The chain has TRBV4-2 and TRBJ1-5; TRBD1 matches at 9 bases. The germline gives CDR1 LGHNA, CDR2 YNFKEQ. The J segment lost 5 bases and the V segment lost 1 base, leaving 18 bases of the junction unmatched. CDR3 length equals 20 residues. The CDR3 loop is CASSQADPGTGHFPHQPQHF. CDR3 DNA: TGTGCCAGCAGCCAAGCTGACCCCGGGACAGGGCACTTCCCACATCAGCCCCAGCATTTT.

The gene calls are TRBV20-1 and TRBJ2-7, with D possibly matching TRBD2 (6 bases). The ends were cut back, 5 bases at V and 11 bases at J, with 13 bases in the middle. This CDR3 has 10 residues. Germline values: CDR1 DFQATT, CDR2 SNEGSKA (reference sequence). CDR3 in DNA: TGCAGTGCTGCGGGACTCCGGGAGTACTTC. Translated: CSAAGLREYF.

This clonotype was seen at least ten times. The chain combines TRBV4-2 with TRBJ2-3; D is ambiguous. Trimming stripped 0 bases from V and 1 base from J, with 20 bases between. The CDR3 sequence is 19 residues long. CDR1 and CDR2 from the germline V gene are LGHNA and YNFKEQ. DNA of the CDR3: TGTGCCAGCAGCCAAGAACTGGGTTTTGGCGGAGAGGGCACAGATACGCAGTATTTT. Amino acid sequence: CASSQELGFGGEGTDTQYF.

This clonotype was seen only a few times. CDR3 nucleotides: TGTGCCAGCAGTTCCTCACAGGGGAGGCATCAGCCCCAGCATTTT. This codes for CASSSSQGRHQPQHF. The chain recombines TRBV12-3 or TRBV12-4 with TRBJ1-5; TRBD1 matches at 7 bases. The CDR3 loop spans 15 amino acids. V trimming: 4 bases; J trimming: 5 bases; junction bases outside the gene matches: 8.

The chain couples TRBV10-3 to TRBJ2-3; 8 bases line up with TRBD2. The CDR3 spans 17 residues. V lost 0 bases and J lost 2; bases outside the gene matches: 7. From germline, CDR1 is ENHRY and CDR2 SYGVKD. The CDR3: CAISESPGGGHTDTQYF. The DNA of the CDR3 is TGTGCCATCAGTGAGTCCCCGGGGGGGGGGCACACAGATACGCAGTATTTT.

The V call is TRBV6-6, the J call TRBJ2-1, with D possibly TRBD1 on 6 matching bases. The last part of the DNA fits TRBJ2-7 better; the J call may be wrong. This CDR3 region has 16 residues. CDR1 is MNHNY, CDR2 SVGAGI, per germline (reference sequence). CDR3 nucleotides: TGTGCCAGCAGTTACTCAACTCAGGGGATCCACAATGAGCAGTACTTC. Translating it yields CASSYSTQGIHNEQYF.

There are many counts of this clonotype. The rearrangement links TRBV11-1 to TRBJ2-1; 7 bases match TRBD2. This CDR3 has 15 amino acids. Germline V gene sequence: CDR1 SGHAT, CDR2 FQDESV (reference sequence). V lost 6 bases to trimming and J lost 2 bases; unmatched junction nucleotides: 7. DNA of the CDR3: TGTGCCAGCAGTTTATCGGGGGGACCCTACAATGAGCAGTTCTTC. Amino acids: CASSLSGGPYNEQFF.